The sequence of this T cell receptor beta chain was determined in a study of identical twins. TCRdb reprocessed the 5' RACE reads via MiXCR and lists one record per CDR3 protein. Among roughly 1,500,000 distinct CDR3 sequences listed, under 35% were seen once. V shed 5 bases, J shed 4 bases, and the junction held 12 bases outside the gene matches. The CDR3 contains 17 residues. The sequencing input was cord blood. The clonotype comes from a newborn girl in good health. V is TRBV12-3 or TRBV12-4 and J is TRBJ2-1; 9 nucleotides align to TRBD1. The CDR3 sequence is CASSDKTSGQGYNEQFF. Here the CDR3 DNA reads TGTGCCAGCAGTGACAAAACTTCGGGACAGGGATACAATGAGCAGTTCTTC.